The T cell receptor (beta chain) described here comes from a study of blood T cell repertoires in COVID-19. Across the whole study: Acute and convalescent COVID-19 samples came from the United States, Italy and Spain. From T cells, B-cell-depleted T cells, or PBMCs came the material, which was cDNA or gDNA.

Authors' data handling: Reference gene primer amplification yielded estimated nucleated cell counts. Clones were read by immunoSEQ multiplex PCR, and TCRdb kept only the in-frame ones, dropping some. V and J calls plus clone size are reproduced from that table; the DNA served to infer D and trimming. The sample comprises 110,000 or so clones, roughly 80% of which are singletons, and around 1.5% rests with the top ten. Germline assignment: CDR1 LGHNA and CDR2 YNFKEQ. Between the trimmed V and J ends, which lost 1 base and 2 bases, there was a span of 14 bases. CDR3 length equals 16 residues. This sequence originates from a man in his fifties with acute or convalescent COVID-19. Input material: peripheral blood. This chain joins TRBV4-2 and TRBJ1-2; D may be TRBD1 (6 bases). Written as DNA, the CDR3 is TGTGCCAGCAGCCAAGGAAGGACAGTCGAAAACTATGGCTACACCTTC. Translation: CASSQGRTVENYGYTF.